This T cell receptor (beta chain) was recorded in a study of OX40 agonist ivuxolimab in advanced cancers. General study findings and limits: Normalized T-cell clonal expansion was also low in some nonresponders. Among expanded peripheral T cells, antigen specificity went undetermined. Clonal expansion by week 6 occurred in CD4+ and CD8+ blood T cells (at 0.1 to 3.0 mg/kg).

The CDR3 extends over 13 amino acids. Trimming removed 6 bases at V and 3 bases at J, with 11 bases between. Germline V lookup: CDR1 SNHLY, CDR2 FYNNEI. A word on this clone: The target antigen is unknown.

Method: immunoSEQ multiplex PCR; TCRdb's copy keeps in-frame clones and lacks some. This sample has approximately 74,000 clones, with approximately 92% found just once. The source of this sequence is an adult with an advanced solid tumor such as melanoma, head and neck, liver or kidney cancer. This sequence joins TRBV2 and TRBJ1-2, with D perhaps TRBD1 (5 bases). The source material was CD4+ or CD8+ T cells sorted from blood, sampled in a trial of the OX40 agonist ivuxolimab. CDR3 DNA sequence: TGTGCCAGCAGCCAGGGAGGTGACTATGGCTACACCTTC. It encodes CASSQGGDYGYTF.